These 24 T cell receptor beta chains originate from one sample sequenced in a study of blood T cell repertoires in COVID-19. The protocol was immunoSEQ multiplex PCR, while the TCRdb copy is restricted to in-frame clones and leaves out a portion. The profile covers about 90,000 clones, with around 90% appearing a single time and approximately 3.1% taken by the ten largest. Sequencing was done on a sample of peripheral blood. These receptors were obtained from a woman between 65 and 79 years old with acute or convalescent COVID-19.

The chain links TRBV18 to TRBJ2-1; 9 nucleotides line up with TRBD2. Germline V gene sequence: CDR1 KGHSH, CDR2 LQKENI. V lost 1 base to trimming and J lost 6 bases; unmatched junction nucleotides: 7. This CDR3 comprises 16 residues. The CDR3 DNA reads TGTGCCAGCTCACCACGAAGCGGGGGGACGGCCAATGAGCAGTTCTTC. Its translation is CASSPRSGGTANEQFF.

V usage is TRBV19 and J usage is TRBJ1-5; TRBD1 is a possible D gene (6 bases). CDR1 LNHDA and CDR2 SQIVND come from the germline V gene (reference sequence). The CDR3 loop spans 16 amino acids. V gave up 5 bases and J gave up 4 bases, with 18 bases separating them. The CDR3 DNA sequence: TGTGCCAGTAGTCCAGACAGGTCGGGGTCAAATCAGCCCCAGCATTTT. The encoded protein is CASSPDRSGSNQPQHF. Using reference TRBV19 and TRBJ1-5 for the parts outside the CDR3, the full variable domain is DGGITQSPKYLFRKEGQNVTLSCEQNLNHDAMYWYRQDPGQGLRLIYYSQIVNDFQKGDIAEGYSVSREKKESFPLTVTSAQKNPTAFYLCASSPDRSGSNQPQHFGDGTRLSIL.

The chain has TRBV12-3 or TRBV12-4 and TRBJ1-1, with D unclear. V was clipped by 3 bases and J by 0 bases, with 5 bases between them. This CDR3 has 13 amino acids. CDR3 nucleotides: TGTGCCAGCAGTTTGCAGTTGAACACTGAAGCTTTCTTT. Amino acid sequence: CASSLQLNTEAFF.

V is TRBV28 and J is TRBJ1-5; TRBD1 agrees at 7 bases. CDR1 is MDHEN and CDR2 is SYDVKM in the germline V gene. The CDR3 spans 14 residues. V shed 8 bases and J 7 bases; nucleotides not matched to a gene: 11. CDR3 amino acids: CASGYRGRGQPQHF. CDR3 DNA: TGTGCCAGCGGCTACAGGGGTCGTGGCCAGCCCCAGCATTTT.

V usage is TRBV5-1 and J usage is TRBJ2-1; TRBD2 matches at 15 bases. The CDR3 contains 18 residues. The germline V gene encodes CDR1 SGHRS and CDR2 YFSETQ. J was trimmed by 1 base and V by 4 bases; bases with no gene match: 6. The CDR3 region has the DNA TGCGCCAGCAGCCCGTCGGGACTAGCGGGAGGTTCCTACAATGAGCAGTTCTTC. Protein: CASSPSGLAGGSYNEQFF.

The chain recombines TRBV19 with TRBJ1-2; D perhaps matches TRBD1 (6 bases). Between the trimmed V and J ends, which lost 4 bases and 4 bases, there was a span of 16 bases. Germline V gene lookup returns CDR1 LNHDA and CDR2 SQIVND (reference sequence). The CDR3 totals 15 residues. DNA for the CDR3: TGTGCCAGTAGTACCCACACGACAGGATCCTATGGCTACACCTTC. This sequence encodes CASSTHTTGSYGYTF.

This sequence joins TRBV4-1 and TRBJ1-3, with D possibly matching TRBD1 (5 bases). The V end lost 0 bases, the J end lost 4 bases, and 13 bases lay between the germline ends. The CDR3 runs 16 residues. Germline V CDR1 and CDR2: MGHRA, YSYEKL. CDR3 residues: CASSQDGAGIGNTIYF. In DNA form, the CDR3 reads TGCGCCAGCAGCCAAGACGGAGCAGGGATAGGAAACACCATATATTTT.

The V and J genes are TRBV2 and TRBJ2-7; D is possibly TRBD2 (5 bases). The CDR3 extends over 17 amino acids. CDR1 is SNHLY and CDR2 is FYNNEI in the germline V gene. With 8 bases removed from V and 0 bases from J, the gap between germline ends came to 23 bases. Written as DNA, the CDR3 is TGTGCCAGCGTCGGGGAGCACCTACAGTATAGCTCCTACGAGCAGTACTTC. Residues: CASVGEHLQYSSYEQYF.

The CDR3 protein is CATSRERPSGNNEQYF. In nucleotides, the CDR3 is TGTGCCACCAGCAGGGAGCGGCCTAGCGGGAACAACGAGCAGTACTTC. The rearrangement joins TRBV15 to TRBJ2-7; 9 nucleotides align to TRBD2. The CDR3 is 16 amino acids. Germline V CDR1 and CDR2: LNHNV, YYDKDF (reference sequence). J gave up 5 bases and V 3 bases, and 11 bases lay outside the gene matches.

The genes are TRBV6-5 and TRBJ2-2; 8 nucleotides align to TRBD1. J was trimmed by 7 bases and V by 3 bases; bases with no gene match: 10. The CDR3 is 16 amino acids. Looked up from germline, CDR1 is MNHEY and CDR2 is SVGAGI. As DNA, the CDR3 is TGTGCCAGCAGTTATATAGGACAGGGTTCATACGGGGAGCTGTTTTTT. Protein product: CASSYIGQGSYGELFF.

The V and J genes are TRBV28 and TRBJ1-1; TRBD1 agrees at 7 bases. Losses at the gene ends were 5 bases for V and 4 bases for J; bases not matched to a gene: 7. The CDR3 covers 14 residues. The germline V gene has CDR1 MDHEN and CDR2 SYDVKM. CDR3 sequence reads: CASSQGDRGTEAFF. CDR3 sequence (DNA): TGTGCCAGCAGTCAGGGGGATAGGGGCACTGAAGCTTTCTTT.

V and J are TRBV29-1 and TRBJ2-1, with 9 bases that match TRBD1. Germline CDR1 reads SQVTM; CDR2 reads ANQGSEA. The CDR3 is made up of 12 amino acids. Trimming removed 4 bases from V and 7 bases from J; junction bases left unmatched: 2. The CDR3 spells CSVAGTGNEQFF. In nucleotides, the CDR3 is TGCAGCGTTGCCGGGACAGGGAATGAGCAGTTCTTC.

The chain has TRBV7-9 and TRBJ1-5; 7 bases align to TRBD1. With V trimmed by 1 base and J by 4 bases, 10 bases remained unmatched. CDR3 length: 17 amino acids. Germline lookup yields CDR1 SEHNR and CDR2 FQNEAQ (reference sequence). CDR3 sequence (DNA): TGTGCCAGCAGCTTAGTAAGGGGGGACAGTTGGAATCAGCCCCAGCATTTT. Translation gives CASSLVRGDSWNQPQHF.

The gene calls are TRBV19 and TRBJ1-4; 7 nucleotides align to TRBD1. The CDR3 has 15 amino acids. The germline CDR1 and CDR2 sequences are LNHDA and SQIVND (reference sequence). Germline trimming cut 5 bases from V and 9 bases from J; bases unmatched to any gene: 12. The CDR3 sequence is CASSDTGAEWQKLFF. The DNA for the CDR3 is TGTGCCAGTAGTGACACAGGGGCTGAATGGCAAAAACTGTTTTTT.

The rearrangement joins TRBV5-5 to TRBJ1-2; 7 nucleotides line up with TRBD1. CDR1 is SGHKS and CDR2 is YYEKEE in the germline V gene (reference sequence). The V gene end was trimmed by 5 bases and the J gene end by 7 bases; junction bases not matched to a gene: 14. CDR3 length: 15 amino acids. The CDR3 loop is CASRHPDRELGGYTF. CDR3 DNA sequence: TGTGCCAGCAGACATCCCGACAGGGAACTAGGTGGCTACACCTTC.

Points on this clone: The junction departs from the called germline gene at one end, perhaps through a read error. The chain is built from TRBV7-7 and TRBJ1-3; D remains ambiguous. CDR1 is SSHAT and CDR2 is FNYEAQ in the germline V gene (reference sequence). The CDR3 runs 16 residues. The CDR3 here is CASSPGVGQSGNTIYF. CDR3 sequence (DNA): TGTGCTAGCAGCCCCGGGGTGGGTCAATCAGGAAACACCATATATTTT.

The chain employs TRBV9 and TRBJ2-3; D unresolved. There are 14 residues in the CDR3. CDR1 SGDLS and CDR2 YYNGEE come from the germline V gene. Trimming took off 6 bases at V and 2 bases at J, with 13 bases between the two ends. The CDR3 loop is CASTSLRYTDTQYF. DNA for the CDR3: TGTGCCAGCACCTCCCTGCGGTACACAGATACGCAGTATTTT.

The chain uses TRBV4-1 and TRBJ1-5; a weak D match, TRBD1 (6 bases). Germline-derived CDR1 and CDR2 are MGHRA and YSYEKL. V gave up 6 bases and J gave up 2 bases, with 11 bases separating them. CDR3 length: 14 residues. The CDR3 coding sequence is TGCGCCAGCAGACAGGGTGTCGGCAATCAGCCCCAGCATTTT. It is translated as CASRQGVGNQPQHF.

The chain couples TRBV12-2 to TRBJ1-5. TRBV12-2 is noted as a pseudogene. The CDR3 is 18 residues long. This CDR3 is CASRLARTGGGENQPQHF. DNA for the CDR3: TGTGCAAGTCGCTTAGCGCGTACGGGAGGGGGAGAAAATCAGCCCCAGCATTTT.

The chain couples TRBV25-1 to TRBJ2-7, with 7 bases matching TRBD2. J lost 5 bases, V lost 1 base, and 5 bases had no gene match. The germline gives CDR1 MGHDK, CDR2 SYGVNS. The CDR3 totals 14 residues. The CDR3 reads CASSEFGEGHEQYF. In nucleotides, the CDR3 is TGTGCCAGCAGTGAATTCGGGGAGGGTCACGAGCAGTACTTC.

This sequence joins TRBV6-6 and TRBJ1-2; the match to TRBD1 covers 7 bases. The CDR3 covers 12 residues. The germline V gene has CDR1 MNHNY and CDR2 SVGAGI (reference sequence). V was pared by 7 bases and J by 3 bases, with 2 bases of the junction left unmatched. The CDR3 sequence: CASTGTDYGYTF. Written as DNA, the CDR3 is TGTGCCAGCACGGGGACAGACTATGGCTACACCTTC.

The V and J genes are TRBV5-1 and TRBJ2-3, with 10 bases lining up with TRBD2. CDR3 length equals 18 residues. The germline V gene has CDR1 SGHRS and CDR2 YFSETQ. Trimming cost V 0 bases and J 4 bases; bases outside gene matches: 11. The CDR3 spells CASSLVQRGGLSPDTQYF. The DNA for the CDR3 is TGCGCCAGCAGCTTGGTGCAGCGGGGGGGCCTTTCCCCAGATACGCAGTATTTT.

This chain links TRBV6-4 with TRBJ2-7; D not certain. Germline assignment: CDR1 MRHNA and CDR2 SNTAGT. The V gene lost 4 bases and the J gene lost 0 bases, with 16 bases spanning the gap. The length of the CDR3 is 16 residues. Here the CDR3 DNA reads TGTGCCAGCAGTGCCTCTGCGGAAAGAAGCTCCTACGAGCAGTACTTC. This encodes CASSASAERSSYEQYF.

This CDR3 reads CASSLQAWGGSNSYNSPLHF. CDR3 sequence (DNA): TGCGCCAGCAGCTTGCAAGCCTGGGGGGGTTCAAACTCCTATAATTCACCCCTCCACTTT. The chain uses TRBV5-1 and TRBJ1-6, with D possibly being TRBD1 (5 bases). V shed 1 base and J shed 0 bases, with 20 bases lying between them. The length of the CDR3 is 20 residues. From germline, CDR1 is SGHRS and CDR2 YFSETQ.